This TCR beta chain was retrieved from a study of beta chain features in type 1 diabetes. Points on this clone: Its antigen remains unknown.

The whole isolated RNA underwent reverse transcription, so sequencing captured expressed TCRB transcripts. Here immunoSEQ multiplex PCR was the method, and the copy in TCRdb shows in-frame clones only, minus some. Of roughly 180,000 clones listed, more than 10% are singletons. The CDR3 length is 14 residues. The V gene's germline CDR1 is SQVTM and CDR2 ANQGSEA. Trimming took 7 bases from V and 0 from J, leaving 14 bases between them. Study-level findings and limits: In type 1 diabetes patients, VDJ junctions had fewer insertions; deletions at these junctions were more frequent.

Material for sequencing was central memory CD4+ T cells from blood. The rearrangement links TRBV29-1 to TRBJ2-3, with D possibly matching TRBD1 (7 bases). The TCR sequence derives from a young woman in good health. CDR3 protein: CSGGGGTSTDTQYF. The CDR3 DNA sequence: TGCAGCGGAGGGGGCGGGACCAGCACAGATACGCAGTATTTT.